This is a list of T cell receptor beta chains from one sample in a study of blood T cells in healthy people across ages. TCRdb re-derived calls from the 5' RACE reads in MiXCR, one entry per CDR3 protein. The data show about 1.6 million distinct CDR3 sequences, almost 35% seen once. The sequencing sample was made of blood. The receptors were sampled from a woman between 25 and 40 years old in good health. Both conserved end residues are part of each CDR3. A D gene is named only where the DNA matches it firmly. Clone size is given for some rows only: seen once, a few or many times, or a class if the clone is expanded.

v_call	d_call	clone_size	j_call	cdr3_aa	cdr3_nt
TRBV7-3	TRBD2	few	TRBJ2-3	CASSSSGGPTDTQYF	TGTGCCAGCAGTAGTAGCGGGGGGCCCACAGATACGCAGTATTTT
TRBV7-8	.	few	TRBJ2-7	CASSSRLGGVSYEQYF	TGTGCCAGCAGCTCCCGACTTGGTGGGGTCTCCTACGAGCAGTACTTC
TRBV20-1	TRBD1	.	TRBJ1-1	CSARGTGGGSEAFF	TGCAGTGCCCGAGGAACAGGGGGCGGGAGTGAAGCTTTCTTT
TRBV5-6	.	.	TRBJ1-2	CASSLVVGANANYGYTF	TGTGCCAGCAGCTTGGTGGTGGGGGCCAACGCTAACTATGGCTACACCTTC
TRBV29-1	.	.	TRBJ2-3	CSVQRGTDTQYF	TGCAGCGTTCAGCGGGGCACAGATACGCAGTATTTT
TRBV5-1	.	few	TRBJ2-1	CASSYDPDEQFF	TGCGCCAGCAGCTACGACCCCGATGAGCAGTTCTTC
TRBV20-1	TRBD1	.	TRBJ2-5	CSATTGTEQETQYF	TGCAGTGCCACAACAGGGACAGAACAAGAGACCCAGTACTTC
TRBV6-1	TRBD1	.	TRBJ2-5	CASSVGTGALQETQYF	TGTGCCAGCAGTGTCGGGACAGGGGCTCTCCAAGAGACCCAGTACTTC
TRBV10-3	.	.	TRBJ1-2	CAIVEGEPNYGYTF	TGTGCCATCGTTGAGGGGGAGCCTAACTATGGCTACACCTTC
TRBV2	.	.	TRBJ2-3	CASSDTHYTQYF	TGTGCCAGCAGTGACACACACTATACGCAGTATTTT
TRBV28	.	few	TRBJ2-1	CDSTTYNEQFF	TGTGACAGCACGACCTACAATGAGCAGTTCTTC
TRBV3-1	.	.	TRBJ1-5	CASSRGGLDNQPQHF	TGTGCCAGCAGCCGGGGAGGGTTAGACAATCAGCCCCAGCATTTT
TRBV4-1	.	few	TRBJ2-5	CASSPTLRKTQYF	TGCGCCAGCAGCCCTACCCTACGTAAGACCCAGTACTTC
TRBV20-1	TRBD2	.	TRBJ2-7	CSARDLRESSYEQYF	TGCAGTGCTAGAGATCTGCGGGAGTCGTCCTACGAGCAGTACTTC
TRBV24-1	.	few	TRBJ2-1	CATSLGGHNEQFF	TGTGCCACCTCACTAGGGGGGCACAATGAGCAGTTCTTC
TRBV7-2	TRBD2	many	TRBJ2-7	CASSLGTSFRYEQYF	TGTGCCAGCAGCCTCGGGACTAGCTTCCGCTACGAGCAGTACTTC
TRBV20-1	.	.	TRBJ2-7	CSAPRTPTNEQYF	TGCAGTGCTCCCCGGACTCCCACGAATGAGCAGTACTTC
TRBV24-1	TRBD2	.	TRBJ2-3	CATSDPSGGFTDTQYF	TGTGCCACCAGTGATCCCAGCGGGGGGTTCACAGATACGCAGTATTTT
TRBV9	.	.	TRBJ2-2	CASSVLSGTGELFF	TGTGCCAGCAGCGTACTTTCAGGAACCGGGGAGCTGTTTTTT
TRBV6-4	.	few	TRBJ2-7	CASSDRVGGLSPSYEQYF	TGTGCCAGCAGTGACCGGGTGGGGGGCCTTTCCCCTTCCTACGAGCAGTACTTC
TRBV19	TRBD1	few	TRBJ2-3	CASSSIALTGGTDTQYF	TGTGCCAGTAGTTCGATTGCCCTGACAGGGGGAACAGATACGCAGTATTTT
TRBV11-2	TRBD2	few	TRBJ2-3	CASSSRGGALITDTQYF	TGTGCCAGCAGCTCTCGGGGAGGGGCCCTCATCACAGATACGCAGTATTTT
TRBV29-1	.	many	TRBJ2-3	CSVALGADTQYF	TGCAGCGTTGCACTGGGGGCAGATACGCAGTATTTT
TRBV6-1	.	few	TRBJ1-2	CASSDSTNYGYTF	TGTGCCAGCAGTGACAGCACTAACTATGGCTACACCTTC
TRBV29-1	TRBD2	many	TRBJ2-7	CSVEGRDSYEQYF	TGCAGCGTTGAGGGGAGGGATTCCTACGAGCAGTACTTC
TRBV20-1	TRBD2	few	TRBJ2-1	CSAREAGTSGDNEQFF	TGCAGTGCTAGAGAGGCCGGGACTAGCGGAGACAATGAGCAGTTCTTC
TRBV9	TRBD2	few	TRBJ2-5	CASSPRVAGETQYF	TGTGCCAGCAGCCCCCGGGTAGCGGGCGAGACCCAGTACTTC
TRBV7-2	.	few	TRBJ2-7	CASSFLGENYEQYF	TGTGCCAGCAGCTTCCTCGGGGAGAACTACGAGCAGTACTTC
TRBV7-8	.	.	TRBJ2-4	CASSSTGIKNIQYF	TGTGCCAGCAGCTCCACGGGGATCAAAAACATTCAGTACTTC
TRBV5-1	TRBD1	.	TRBJ2-1	CASSSGQGPSEQFF	TGCGCCAGCAGCAGTGGACAGGGACCCTCTGAGCAGTTCTTC
TRBV4-2	.	.	TRBJ1-2	CASSQATVEGYTF	TGTGCCAGCAGCCAAGCAACAGTAGAAGGCTACACCTTC
TRBV11-2	.	once	TRBJ2-5	CASSLVLTGQETQYF	TGTGCCAGCAGCTTAGTCCTTACAGGGCAAGAGACCCAGTACTTC
TRBV5-1	.	.	TRBJ1-4	CASSWGSTNEKLFF	TGCGCCAGCAGCTGGGGGTCAACTAATGAAAAACTGTTTTTT
TRBV18	TRBD1	.	TRBJ2-5	CASSPTGGGREETQYF	TGTGCCAGCTCACCAACAGGGGGAGGCCGAGAAGAGACCCAGTACTTC
TRBV27	.	.	TRBJ2-7	CASSLGPGLNGEQYF	TGTGCCAGCAGTTTAGGACCTGGGCTGAATGGCGAGCAGTACTTC
TRBV4-1	.	.	TRBJ1-2	CASSQPPGARYGYTF	TGCGCCAGCAGCCAACCGCCGGGGGCGCGGTATGGCTACACCTTC
TRBV5-5	TRBD2	few	TRBJ2-3	CASSPRPLAGNADTQYF	TGTGCCAGCAGCCCCCGGCCACTAGCGGGGAACGCAGATACGCAGTATTTT
TRBV20-1	TRBD2	few	TRBJ2-7	CSAPSGGRGEQYF	TGCAGTGCTCCTAGCGGGGGGCGAGGCGAGCAGTACTTC
TRBV25-1	.	few	TRBJ2-5	CASSGYGAEETQYF	TGTGCCAGCAGTGGATACGGGGCCGAAGAGACCCAGTACTTC
TRBV6-2/TRBV6-3	TRBD1	few	TRBJ1-2	CASSYHRDRGLLAYGYTF	TGTGCCAGCAGTTATCACCGGGACAGGGGGCTTCTCGCCTATGGCTACACCTTC
TRBV10-3	.	.	TRBJ2-1	CAISEFGGIGDEQFF	TGTGCCATCAGTGAGTTTGGGGGGATCGGCGATGAGCAGTTCTTC
TRBV5-1	TRBD1	.	TRBJ1-2	CASSLAGTGGYGNTF	TGCGCCAGCAGCTTGGCCGGGACAGGGGGCTATGGCAACACCTTC
TRBV12-3/TRBV12-4	.	.	TRBJ2-3	CASSLAGGIRSTDAQYF	TGTGCCAGCAGTTTAGCAGGGGGAATAAGGAGCACAGATGCGCAGTATTTT
TRBV12-3/TRBV12-4	.	.	TRBJ1-5	CASSPQGGFDLWGNQPQHF	TGTGCCAGCAGCCCCCAGGGAGGGTTTGACTTGTGGGGCAATCAGCCCCAGCATTTT
TRBV20-1	.	.	TRBJ2-1	CSVFRGSSSYNEQFF	TGCAGTGTTTTTCGGGGGTCTAGCTCCTACAATGAGCAGTTCTTC
TRBV28	TRBD2	few	TRBJ2-2	CASTPGTSGDTGELFF	TGTGCCAGCACCCCAGGGACTAGCGGGGACACCGGGGAGCTGTTTTTT
TRBV2	.	few	TRBJ2-7	CASRSTGLRTYEQYF	TGTGCCAGCAGGTCGACAGGTTTAAGGACCTACGAGCAGTACTTC
TRBV12-5	.	.	TRBJ1-1	CASGVQGGTEAFF	TGTGCTAGTGGAGTTCAAGGGGGCACTGAAGCTTTCTTT
TRBV20-1	TRBD2	.	TRBJ2-7	CSARGLALSGGWSDEQYF	TGCAGTGCTAGAGGGTTAGCTTTAAGCGGGGGATGGTCCGACGAGCAGTACTTC
TRBV20-1	.	.	TRBJ2-7	CSANELLGVHEQYF	TGCAGTGCCAACGAGCTCCTCGGGGTCCACGAGCAGTACTTC
TRBV18	.	few	TRBJ2-5	CASLGQSQETQYF	TGTGCCAGCCTTGGACAGTCCCAAGAGACCCAGTACTTC
TRBV4-1	.	.	TRBJ1-5	CAGSQDGRNQPQHF	TGCGCCGGCAGCCAAGATGGGCGCAATCAGCCCCAGCATTTT
TRBV2	.	few	TRBJ1-5	CASRSTVNQPQHF	TGTGCCAGCAGGAGTACGGTGAATCAGCCCCAGCATTTT
TRBV11-2	TRBD1	.	TRBJ2-3	CASRKGTGGRGDTQYF	TGTGCCAGCAGGAAAGGGACAGGCGGCAGAGGAGATACGCAGTATTTT
TRBV7-2	.	once	TRBJ1-2	CASTPGPGGYGYTF	TGTGCCAGCACCCCCGGACCGGGTGGCTATGGCTACACCTTC
TRBV11-2	.	.	TRBJ1-4	CASSLHTNEKLFF	TGTGCCAGCAGCTTACACACTAATGAAAAACTGTTTTTT
TRBV20-1	.	once	TRBJ2-1	CSASDGTYNEQFF	TGCAGTGCTTCTGATGGGACCTACAATGAGCAGTTCTTC
TRBV7-9	TRBD1	few	TRBJ2-1	CASSLLGTGISGDEQFF	TGTGCCAGCAGCTTACTAGGGACAGGGATCTCAGGCGATGAGCAGTTCTTC
TRBV6-4	TRBD2	.	TRBJ2-2	CASSEKAGEGTGERFF	TGTGCCAGCAGTGAAAAAGCGGGGGAAGGCACCGGGGAGCGGTTTTTT